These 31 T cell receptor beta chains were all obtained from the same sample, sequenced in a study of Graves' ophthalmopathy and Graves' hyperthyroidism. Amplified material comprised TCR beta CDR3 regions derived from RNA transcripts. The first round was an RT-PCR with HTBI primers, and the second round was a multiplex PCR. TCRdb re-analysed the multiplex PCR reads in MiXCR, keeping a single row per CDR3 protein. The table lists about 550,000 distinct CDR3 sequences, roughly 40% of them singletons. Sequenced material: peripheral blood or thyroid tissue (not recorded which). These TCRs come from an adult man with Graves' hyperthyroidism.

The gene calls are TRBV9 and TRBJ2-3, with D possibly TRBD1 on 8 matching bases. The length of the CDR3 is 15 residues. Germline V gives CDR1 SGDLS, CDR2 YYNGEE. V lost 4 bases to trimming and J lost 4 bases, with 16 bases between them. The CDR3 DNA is TGTGCCAGCAGCATGCGGACAGGGAGGGCAGATACGCAGTATTTT. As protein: CASSMRTGRADTQYF.

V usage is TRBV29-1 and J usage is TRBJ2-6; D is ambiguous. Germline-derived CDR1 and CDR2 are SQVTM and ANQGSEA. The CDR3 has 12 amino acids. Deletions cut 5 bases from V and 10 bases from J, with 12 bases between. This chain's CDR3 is CSVQETANVLTF. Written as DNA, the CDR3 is TGCAGCGTTCAGGAGACGGCTAACGTCCTGACTTTC.

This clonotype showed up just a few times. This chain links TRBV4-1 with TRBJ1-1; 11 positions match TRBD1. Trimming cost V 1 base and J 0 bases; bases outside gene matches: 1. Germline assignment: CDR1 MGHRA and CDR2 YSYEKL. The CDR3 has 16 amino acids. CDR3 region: CASSQGTGGMNTEAFF. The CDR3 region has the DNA TGCGCCAGCAGCCAAGGGACAGGGGGCATGAACACTGAAGCTTTCTTT.

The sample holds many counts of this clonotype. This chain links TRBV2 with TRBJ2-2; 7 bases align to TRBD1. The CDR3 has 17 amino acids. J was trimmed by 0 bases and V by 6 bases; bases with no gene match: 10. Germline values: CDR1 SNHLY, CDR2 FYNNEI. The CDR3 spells CASRIPGQQTNTGELFF. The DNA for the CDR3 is TGTGCCAGCAGAATCCCGGGACAGCAAACGAACACCGGGGAGCTGTTTTTT.

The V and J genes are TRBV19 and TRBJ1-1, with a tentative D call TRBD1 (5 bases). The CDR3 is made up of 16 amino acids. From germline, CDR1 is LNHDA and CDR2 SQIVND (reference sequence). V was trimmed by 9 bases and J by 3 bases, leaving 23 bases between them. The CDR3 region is CASSEVLGGGDTEAFF. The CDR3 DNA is TGTGCCAGCAGTGAAGTCCTCGGGGGGGGGGACACTGAAGCTTTCTTT. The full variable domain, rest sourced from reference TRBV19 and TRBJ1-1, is DGGITQSPKYLFRKEGQNVTLSCEQNLNHDAMYWYRQDPGQGLRLIYYSQIVNDFQKGDIAEGYSVSREKKESFPLTVTSAQKNPTAFYLCASSEVLGGGDTEAFFGQGTRLTVV.

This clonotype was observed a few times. CDR3 nucleotides: TGTGCCAGCAGCCAGTCGGCGATAAAAGAGACCCAGTACTTC. Encoded protein: CASSQSAIKETQYF. The rearrangement joins TRBV10-3 to TRBJ2-5; the D is unclear. CDR3 length: 14 residues. Germline-derived CDR1 and CDR2 are ENHRY and SYGVKD. V lost 10 bases to trimming and J lost 3 bases, with 18 bases between them.

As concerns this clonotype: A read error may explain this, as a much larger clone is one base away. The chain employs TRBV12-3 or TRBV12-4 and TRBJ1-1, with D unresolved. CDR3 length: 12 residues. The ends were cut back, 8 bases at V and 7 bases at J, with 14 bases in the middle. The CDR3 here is CASFYGSGEAFF. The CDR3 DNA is TGTGCCAGCTTTTATGGGTCCGGTGAAGCTTTCTTT.

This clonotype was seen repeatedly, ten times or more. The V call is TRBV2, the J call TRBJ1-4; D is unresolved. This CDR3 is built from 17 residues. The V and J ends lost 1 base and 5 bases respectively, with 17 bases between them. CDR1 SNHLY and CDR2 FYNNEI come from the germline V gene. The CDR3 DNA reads TGTGCCAGCAGTGAAGGGGTCGGGCAGGACTTAAATGAAAAACTGTTTTTT. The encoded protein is CASSEGVGQDLNEKLFF.

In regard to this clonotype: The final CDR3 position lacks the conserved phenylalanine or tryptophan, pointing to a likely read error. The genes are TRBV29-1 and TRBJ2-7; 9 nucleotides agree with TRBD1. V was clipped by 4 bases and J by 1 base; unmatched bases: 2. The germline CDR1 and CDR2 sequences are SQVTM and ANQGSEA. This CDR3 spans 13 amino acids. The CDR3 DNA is TGCAGCGTTGTACAGGGGGCTTCCTACGAGCAGTACCTC. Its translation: CSVVQGASYEQYL.

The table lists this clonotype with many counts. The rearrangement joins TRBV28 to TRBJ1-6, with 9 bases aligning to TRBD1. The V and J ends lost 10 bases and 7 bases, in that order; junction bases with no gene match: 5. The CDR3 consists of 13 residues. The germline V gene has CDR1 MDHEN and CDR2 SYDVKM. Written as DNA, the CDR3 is TGTGCCACCCGGGACAGGGAAAATTCACCCCTCCACTTT. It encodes CATRDRENSPLHF.

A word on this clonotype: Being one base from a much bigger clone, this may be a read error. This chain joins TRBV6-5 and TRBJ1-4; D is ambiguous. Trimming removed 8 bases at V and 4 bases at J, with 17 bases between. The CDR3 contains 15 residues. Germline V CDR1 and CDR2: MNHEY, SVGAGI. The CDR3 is CASRRALSYNEKLFF. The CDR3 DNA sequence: TGTGCCAGCCGTCGTGCCCTGTCCTATAATGAAAAACTGTTTTTT.

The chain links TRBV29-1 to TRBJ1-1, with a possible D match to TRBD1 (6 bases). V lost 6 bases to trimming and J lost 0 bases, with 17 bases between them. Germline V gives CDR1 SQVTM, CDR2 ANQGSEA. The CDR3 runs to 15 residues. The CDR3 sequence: CSVDGGPGMNTEAFF. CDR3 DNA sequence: TGCAGCGTCGACGGGGGGCCCGGGATGAACACTGAAGCTTTCTTT.

The CDR3 nucleotides are TGTGCCAGCAGTGGAAACACCGCGAGGGTGTTTTTT. It translates to CASSGNTARVFF. The rearrangement links TRBV2 to TRBJ1-4; D is unclear. Germline V gene lookup returns CDR1 SNHLY and CDR2 FYNNEI. V lost 4 bases and J lost 15, with 15 bases in between. CDR3 length: 12 residues.

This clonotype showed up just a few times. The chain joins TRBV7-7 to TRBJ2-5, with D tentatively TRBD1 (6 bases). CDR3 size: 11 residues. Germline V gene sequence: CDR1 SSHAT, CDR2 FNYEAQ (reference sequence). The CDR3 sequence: CARGNQETQYF. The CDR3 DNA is TGTGCTAGGGGGAACCAAGAGACCCAGTACTTC.

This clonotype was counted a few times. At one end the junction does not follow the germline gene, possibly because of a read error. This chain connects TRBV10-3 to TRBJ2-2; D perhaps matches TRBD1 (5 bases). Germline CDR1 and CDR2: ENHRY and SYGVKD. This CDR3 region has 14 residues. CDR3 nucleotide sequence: TGTGCCAGCAGTAAAACAGGAATCACCGGGGAGCTGTTTTTT. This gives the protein CASSKTGITGELFF.

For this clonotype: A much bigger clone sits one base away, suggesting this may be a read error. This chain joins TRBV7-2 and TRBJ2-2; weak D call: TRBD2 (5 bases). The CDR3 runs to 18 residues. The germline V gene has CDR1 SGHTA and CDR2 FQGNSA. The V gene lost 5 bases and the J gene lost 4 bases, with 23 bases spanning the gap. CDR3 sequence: CASSQARSSTLSTGELFF. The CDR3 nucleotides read TGTGCCAGCAGCCAAGCTCGGTCTAGCACCCTTTCCACCGGGGAGCTGTTTTTT.

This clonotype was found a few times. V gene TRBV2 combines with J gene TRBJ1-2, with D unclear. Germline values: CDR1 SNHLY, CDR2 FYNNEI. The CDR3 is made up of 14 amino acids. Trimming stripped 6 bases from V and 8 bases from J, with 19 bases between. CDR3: CASRPLAGRGGYTF. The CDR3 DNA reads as TGTGCCAGCAGGCCCCTCGCGGGCCGGGGAGGCTACACCTTC.

DNA for the CDR3: TGTGCCAGCAGTAAACAGGGTATGGGGTACGAGCAGTACTTC. Residues: CASSKQGMGYEQYF. This chain joins TRBV27 and TRBJ2-7; tentative D call: TRBD1 (6 bases). V lost 5 bases and J 4 bases, leaving 15 bases between the germline ends. The CDR3 runs to 14 residues. Germline V CDR1 and CDR2: MNHEY, SMNVEV (reference sequence).

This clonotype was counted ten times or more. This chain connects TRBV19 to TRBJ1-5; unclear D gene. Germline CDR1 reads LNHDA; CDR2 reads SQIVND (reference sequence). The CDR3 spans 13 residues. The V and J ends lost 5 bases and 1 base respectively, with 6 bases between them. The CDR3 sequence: CASSLWSNQPQHF. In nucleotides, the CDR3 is TGTGCCAGTAGTTTGTGGAGCAATCAGCCCCAGCATTTT. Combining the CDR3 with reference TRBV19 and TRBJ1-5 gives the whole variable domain DGGITQSPKYLFRKEGQNVTLSCEQNLNHDAMYWYRQDPGQGLRLIYYSQIVNDFQKGDIAEGYSVSREKKESFPLTVTSAQKNPTAFYLCASSLWSNQPQHFGDGTRLSIL.

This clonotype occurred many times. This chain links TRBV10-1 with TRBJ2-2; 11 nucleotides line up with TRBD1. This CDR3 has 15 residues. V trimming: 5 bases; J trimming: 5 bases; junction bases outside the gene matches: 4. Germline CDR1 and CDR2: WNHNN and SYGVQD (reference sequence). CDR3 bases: TGCGCCAGCAGTCTGGGACAGGGGGTTACCGGGGAGCTGTTTTTT. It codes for CASSLGQGVTGELFF.

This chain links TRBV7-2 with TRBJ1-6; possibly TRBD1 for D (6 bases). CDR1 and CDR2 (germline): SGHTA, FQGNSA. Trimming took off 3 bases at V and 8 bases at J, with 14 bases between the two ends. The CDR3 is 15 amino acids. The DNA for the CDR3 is TGTGCCAGCAGCTTGGGGGACACTCCCTATTCACCCCTCCACTTT. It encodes CASSLGDTPYSPLHF.

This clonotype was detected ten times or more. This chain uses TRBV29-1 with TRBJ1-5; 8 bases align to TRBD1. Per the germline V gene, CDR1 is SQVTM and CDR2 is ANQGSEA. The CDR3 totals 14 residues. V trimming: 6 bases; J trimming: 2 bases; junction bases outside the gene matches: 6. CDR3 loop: CSVTQGAGNQPQHF. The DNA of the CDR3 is TGCAGCGTCACCCAGGGGGCAGGCAATCAGCCCCAGCATTTT.

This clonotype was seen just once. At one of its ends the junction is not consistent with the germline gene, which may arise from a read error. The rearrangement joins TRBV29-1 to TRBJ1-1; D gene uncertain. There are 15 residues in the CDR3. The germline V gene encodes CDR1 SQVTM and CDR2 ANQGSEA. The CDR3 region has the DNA TGCAGCGTTGCCCCTCGTGGGCAGAAGAACATTGAAGCTTTCTTT. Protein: CSVAPRGQKNIEAFF.

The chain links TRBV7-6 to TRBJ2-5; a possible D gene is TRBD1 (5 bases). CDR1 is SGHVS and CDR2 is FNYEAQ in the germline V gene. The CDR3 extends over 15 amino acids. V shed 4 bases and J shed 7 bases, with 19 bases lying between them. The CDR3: CASSSRVGERGTQYF. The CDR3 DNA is TGTGCCAGCAGCTCCAGAGTAGGGGAACGCGGGACCCAGTACTTC.

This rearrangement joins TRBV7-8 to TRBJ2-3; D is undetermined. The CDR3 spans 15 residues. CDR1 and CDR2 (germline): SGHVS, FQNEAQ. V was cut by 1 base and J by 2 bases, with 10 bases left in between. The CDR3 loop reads CASSLVALATDTQYF. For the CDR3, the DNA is TGTGCCAGCAGCTTAGTTGCGCTTGCCACAGATACGCAGTATTTT.

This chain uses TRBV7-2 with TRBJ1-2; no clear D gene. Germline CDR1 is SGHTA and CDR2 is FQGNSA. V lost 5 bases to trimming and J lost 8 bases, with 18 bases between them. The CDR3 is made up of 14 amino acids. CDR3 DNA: TGTGCCAGCAGCCGTGGCGGAGGGTCCGGCGGCTACACCTTC. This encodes CASSRGGGSGGYTF.

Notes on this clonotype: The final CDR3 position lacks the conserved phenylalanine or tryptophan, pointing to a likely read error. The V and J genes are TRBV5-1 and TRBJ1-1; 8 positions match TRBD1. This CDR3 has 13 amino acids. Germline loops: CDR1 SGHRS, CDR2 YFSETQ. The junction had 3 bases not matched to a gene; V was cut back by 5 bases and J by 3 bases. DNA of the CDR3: TGCGCCAGCAGTCTGACAGGGGACACTGAAGCTTTCTCT. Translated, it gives CASSLTGDTEAFS.

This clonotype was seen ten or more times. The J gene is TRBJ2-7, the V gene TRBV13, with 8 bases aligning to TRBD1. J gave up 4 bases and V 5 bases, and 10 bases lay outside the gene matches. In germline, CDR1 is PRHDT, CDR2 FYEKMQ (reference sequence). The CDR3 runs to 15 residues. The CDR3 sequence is CASSETGTGYYEQYF. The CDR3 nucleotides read TGTGCCAGCAGCGAAACCGGGACAGGATATTACGAGCAGTACTTC.

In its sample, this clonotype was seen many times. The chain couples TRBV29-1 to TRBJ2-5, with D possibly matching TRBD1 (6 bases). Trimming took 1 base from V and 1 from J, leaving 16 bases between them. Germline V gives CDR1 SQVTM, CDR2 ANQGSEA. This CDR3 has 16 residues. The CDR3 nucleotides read TGCAGCGTTGAAGGAGGGAGAGGACAGATCCAAGAGACCCAGTACTTC. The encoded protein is CSVEGGRGQIQETQYF.

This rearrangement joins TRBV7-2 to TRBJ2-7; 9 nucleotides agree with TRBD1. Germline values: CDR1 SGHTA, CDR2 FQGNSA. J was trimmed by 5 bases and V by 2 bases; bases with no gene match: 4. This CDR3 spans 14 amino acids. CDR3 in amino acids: CASSLTGGEHEQYF. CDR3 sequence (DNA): TGTGCCAGCAGCTTAACAGGGGGCGAGCACGAGCAGTACTTC.

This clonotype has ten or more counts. For the CDR3, the DNA is TGTGCCAGCAGGAAGGGATCCCAAGAAGACAGGGGGTTTGGAAGATACTATGGCTACACCTTC. Amino acid sequence: CASRKGSQEDRGFGRYYGYTF. The chain employs TRBV2 and TRBJ1-2; 9 nucleotides agree with TRBD1. V lost 6 bases and J lost 3; bases outside the gene matches: 26. The germline V gene has CDR1 SNHLY and CDR2 FYNNEI. The CDR3 is 21 residues long. Looking up the rest from reference TRBV2 and TRBJ1-2 gives the full variable domain: EPEVTQTPSHQVTQMGQEVILRCVPISNHLYFYWYRQILGQKVEFLVSFYNNEISEKSEIFDDQFSVERPDGSNFTLKIRSTKLEDSAMYFCASRKGSQEDRGFGRYYGYTFGSGTRLTVV.